Each of the 7 T cell receptor beta chains below was sequenced from the same sample in a study of T cell clonality in common variable immunodeficiency. Assay used: immunoSEQ multiplex PCR; TCRdb lists only in-frame clones, some missing. The sample contains some 60,000 clones, none of them singletons. Sequencing was performed on peripheral blood mononuclear cells. These receptors came from a person aged 18-69 years in good health.

This clone was seen many times. The read ends 3 residues shy of where the CDR3 ends; the end is completed using the germline J gene. This chain links TRBV11-2 with TRBJ2-7, with a possible D match to TRBD2 (5 bases). Between the trimmed V and J ends, which lost 5 bases and 5 bases, there was a span of 10 bases. Germline V gives CDR1 SGHAT, CDR2 FQNNGV. The CDR3 covers 12 residues. This CDR3 reads CASSLLGDEQYF. CDR3 DNA (partial): TGTGCCAGCAGCCTACTCGGGGACGAG.

This clone was detected a few times. The sequenced fragment ends 3 residues before the CDR3 boundary, so the rest is inferred from the germline J gene. Other DNA variants within this sample encode the same CDR3. V gene TRBV7-8 combines with J gene TRBJ1-2, with 8 nucleotides matching TRBD1. CDR3 length: 15 amino acids. Germline CDR1 is SGHVS and CDR2 is FQNEAQ. V lost 4 bases to trimming and J lost 5 bases; unmatched junction nucleotides: 9. Incomplete CDR3 DNA: TGTGCCAGCAGCTCGAACCGGGACAGGCTTTATGGC. Residues: CASSSNRDRLYG. The whole CDR3 is CASSSNRDRLYGYTF.

This clone has at least ten counts. The CDR3 end falls 3 residues outside the read, so it is completed with the germline J gene. The chain employs TRBV28 and TRBJ2-7; 7 bases are shared with TRBD1. Trimming took 6 bases from V and 3 from J; bases not matched to a gene: 8. Germline V gene lookup returns CDR1 MDHEN and CDR2 SYDVKM. This CDR3 is 14 amino acids long. CDR3 region: CASSRGGAIYEQYF. The sequenced CDR3 bases are TGTGCCAGCAGCCGAGGGGGCGCTATCTACGAG.

Only a few counts were recorded for this clone. The DNA ends 3 residues before the CDR3 does, and the rest of the CDR3 is filled in from the germline J gene. This chain links TRBV20-1 with TRBJ1-3, with a tentative D call TRBD1 (5 bases). The CDR3 has 15 residues. The germline V gene encodes CDR1 DFQATT and CDR2 SNEGSKA (reference sequence). The V end was cut by 3 bases, the J end by 0 bases, with 12 bases between. Incomplete CDR3 DNA: TGCAGTGCTAGGGATCGTAGGGGCTCTGGAAACACC. It translates to CSARDRRGSGNT. The complete CDR3 protein is CSARDRRGSGNTIYF.

This clone was seen many times. The CDR3 end falls 3 residues outside the read, so it is completed with the germline J gene. This chain uses TRBV28 with TRBJ1-5, with no clear D. CDR3 size: 13 residues. The V gene's germline CDR1 is MDHEN and CDR2 SYDVKM. The sequenced part of the CDR3 DNA is TGTGCCAGCAGCATCCTCCCTAGAGGACCC. Translation: CASSILPRGP. The entire CDR3 is CASSILPRGPQHF.

This clone was counted many times. Read sequence stops 3 residues before the CDR3 end, and the germline J gene provides the missing end. The rearrangement links TRBV7-8 to TRBJ1-1, with a possible D match to TRBD1 (5 bases). Germline CDR1 is SGHVS and CDR2 is FQNEAQ. This CDR3 spans 15 amino acids. Trimming stripped 4 bases from V and 2 bases from J, with 14 bases between. The part of the CDR3 DNA that was read is TGTGCCAGCAGCTCACCCAGGGAGGGCAACACTGAA. This sequence encodes CASSSPREGNTE. The full CDR3 protein reads CASSSPREGNTEAFF.

This clone was counted ten times or more. The CDR3 goes on 3 residues after the read ends, and that part is filled in from the germline J gene. V is TRBV29-1 and J is TRBJ1-1; 10 bases are shared with TRBD1. V lost 7 bases and J lost 3; bases outside the gene matches: 5. This CDR3 has 13 residues. Germline-derived CDR1 and CDR2 are SQVTM and ANQGSEA. The covered CDR3 bases are TGCAGCGCTCGGACAGGGGGAGACACTGAA. Protein product: CSARTGGDTE. The whole CDR3 protein is CSARTGGDTEAFF.